This passage covers 28 T cell receptor beta chains from one sample sequenced in a study of shared clonotypes between healthy human individuals. Naive CD8 cells were CD45RO-negative, positively selected for CCR7, excluding terminally differentiated effector memory CD45RA+ cells. The table came from immunoSEQ multiplex PCR; TCRdb's copy has only in-frame clones and leaves some out. Among millions of clones listed, about 95% were seen once. Sequenced sample: naive CD8+ T cells sorted from blood. Receptors were obtained from a man between 18 and 29 years old in good health.

With regard to this clone: In the same sample, other DNA sequences code for this CDR3. J is TRBJ1-3 and V is TRBV15, with unresolved D. Between the trimmed V and J ends, which lost 0 bases and 0 bases, there was a span of 6 bases. The CDR3 is 15 residues long. Germline lookup yields CDR1 LNHNV and CDR2 YYDKDF (reference sequence). The CDR3 coding sequence is TGTGCCACCAGCAGAGATCGCGGCTCTGGAAACACCATATATTTT. This sequence encodes CATSRDRGSGNTIYF.

This clone has a single count. Other DNA variants within this sample encode the same CDR3. The chain joins TRBV2 to TRBJ2-7; 7 nucleotides line up with TRBD1. The CDR3 runs 14 residues. J gave up 4 bases and V 3 bases, and 6 bases lay outside the gene matches. The germline V gene encodes CDR1 SNHLY and CDR2 FYNNEI. The CDR3 nucleotides are TGTGCCAGCAGTGACCCAGGGGGTTCATACGAGCAGTACTTC. Translating gives CASSDPGGSYEQYF.

The chain employs TRBV5-6 and TRBJ2-6; D tentatively fits TRBD1 or TRBD2 (5 bases each). The CDR3 has 15 amino acids. V was cut by 0 bases and J by 4 bases, with 8 bases left in between. Germline CDR1 is SGHDT and CDR2 is YYEEEE. For the CDR3, the DNA is TGTGCCAGCAGCTTGGAAGGGGACGGGGCCAACGTCCTGACTTTC. This sequence encodes CASSLEGDGANVLTF.

The sample holds one count of this clone. The V and J genes are TRBV27 and TRBJ2-7, with 8 bases aligning to TRBD1. Unmatched junction bases numbered 6, after V lost 5 bases and J lost 0 bases. CDR3 length equals 15 residues. Germline CDR1 reads MNHEY; CDR2 reads SMNVEV (reference sequence). CDR3 sequence reads: CASSPTGALSYEQYF. The CDR3 DNA follows: TGTGCCAGCAGTCCGACAGGGGCACTCTCCTACGAGCAGTACTTC.

The chain employs TRBV5-6 and TRBJ2-7; the D gene is possibly TRBD1 (6 bases). The V gene's germline CDR1 is SGHDT and CDR2 YYEEEE. The CDR3 runs 16 residues. The V gene lost 1 base and the J gene lost 4 bases, with 18 bases spanning the gap. The CDR3 sequence is CASSLFMGASGYEQYF. Here the CDR3 DNA reads TGTGCCAGCAGCTTGTTTATGGGGGCGTCGGGGTACGAGCAGTACTTC.

This clone was detected once. The same CDR3 is also encoded by other DNA sequences in this sample. The gene calls are TRBV4-1 and TRBJ2-7, with TRBD1 matching 10 bases. J lost 2 bases, V lost 4 bases, and 5 bases had no gene match. The CDR3 runs to 15 residues. Germline V lookup: CDR1 MGHRA, CDR2 YSYEKL. Here the CDR3 DNA reads TGCGCCAGCAGCCCTCTAGGGACAGGGGCCTACGAGCAGTACTTC. It is translated as CASSPLGTGAYEQYF.

The chain joins TRBV10-1 to TRBJ1-1; the D is unclear. In germline, CDR1 is WNHNN, CDR2 SYGVQD (reference sequence). There are 11 residues in the CDR3. Between the trimmed V and J ends, which lost 2 bases and 7 bases, there was a span of 5 bases. This CDR3 is CASSEGIEAFF. The CDR3 coding sequence is TGCGCCAGCAGTGAGGGTATTGAAGCTTTCTTT.

Remarks on this clone: In the same sample, other DNA sequences code for this CDR3. This sequence joins TRBV27 and TRBJ2-7; a possible D gene is TRBD1 (5 bases). The CDR3 spans 13 residues. Germline V gene lookup returns CDR1 MNHEY and CDR2 SMNVEV (reference sequence). The V end lost 5 bases, the J end lost 3 bases, and 11 bases lay between the germline ends. CDR3 in DNA: TGTGCCAGCAGTGAAACAGGCAACTACGAGCAGTACTTC. Translation gives CASSETGNYEQYF.

The DNA of the CDR3 is TGCGCCAGCAGCCAAGCATTCAACCCCGGCTACGAGCAGTACTTC. Residues: CASSQAFNPGYEQYF. The J gene is TRBJ2-7, the V gene TRBV4-3; D uncertain. Per the germline V gene, CDR1 is LGHNA and CDR2 is YSLEER. V lost 1 base, J lost 3 bases, and 13 bases lay in between. The CDR3 consists of 15 residues.

The chain links TRBV2 to TRBJ2-7; D is undetermined. V was clipped by 3 bases and J by 0 bases, with 9 bases between them. The CDR3 runs 14 residues. Looked up from germline, CDR1 is SNHLY and CDR2 is FYNNEI. CDR3 nucleotides: TGTGCCAGCAGTGATGGCACCAACTCCTACGAGCAGTACTTC. Amino acids: CASSDGTNSYEQYF. The variable domain in full, with the rest retrieved from reference TRBV2 and TRBJ2-7, is EPEVTQTPSHQVTQMGQEVILRCVPISNHLYFYWYRQILGQKVEFLVSFYNNEISEKSEIFDDQFSVERPDGSNFTLKIRSTKLEDSAMYFCASSDGTNSYEQYFGPGTRLTVT.

This sequence joins TRBV4-3 and TRBJ2-7; 10 nucleotides match TRBD1. The junction had 1 base not matched to a gene; V was cut back by 0 bases and J by 2 bases. Germline assignment: CDR1 LGHNA and CDR2 YSLEER. The CDR3 spans 15 residues. The CDR3 loop is CASSQEGTGAYEQYF. Here the CDR3 DNA reads TGCGCCAGCAGCCAAGAAGGGACAGGGGCCTACGAGCAGTACTTC.

The chain is built from TRBV6-6 and TRBJ2-1, with TRBD1 matching over 8 bases. CDR3 length equals 16 residues. V was clipped by 2 bases and J by 5 bases; unmatched bases: 8. Germline V gene lookup returns CDR1 MNHNY and CDR2 SVGAGI (reference sequence). CDR3 sequence: CASSYGLQGANNEQFF. The DNA for the CDR3 is TGTGCCAGCAGTTACGGCCTGCAGGGGGCGAACAATGAGCAGTTCTTC.

V usage is TRBV5-6 and J usage is TRBJ2-7, with 15 positions matching TRBD2. CDR1 and CDR2 (germline): SGHDT, YYEEEE. The CDR3 spans 18 residues. After removal of 3 bases from V and 7 bases from J, the junction contained 14 bases not matched to a gene. The CDR3 region is CASSSSGTSGGPYREQYF. The CDR3 bases are TGTGCCAGCAGCTCTTCCGGGACTAGCGGGGGGCCCTATCGGGAGCAGTACTTC.

The V gene is TRBV10-1, the J gene TRBJ2-3, with TRBD1 matching 7 bases. The germline V gene has CDR1 WNHNN and CDR2 SYGVQD (reference sequence). The V and J ends lost 5 bases and 5 bases, in that order; junction bases with no gene match: 4. The CDR3 extends over 13 amino acids. The CDR3 region has the DNA TGCGCCAGCAGTTTAGGGGGCCGAGATACGCAGTATTTT. This sequence encodes CASSLGGRDTQYF.

The J gene is TRBJ2-7, the V gene TRBV4-1, with 15 bases that match TRBD2. Germline V CDR1 and CDR2: MGHRA, YSYEKL. The CDR3 sequence is 15 residues long. J gave up 6 bases and V 4 bases, and 4 bases lay outside the gene matches. In nucleotides, the CDR3 is TGCGCCAGCAGCCGGACTAGCGGGGGGGCTGCCGAGCAGTACTTC. It yields the protein CASSRTSGGAAEQYF.

DNA for the CDR3: TGTGCCAGCAGCCCGGGACTAGCTATCTACGAGCAGTACTTC. This sequence encodes CASSPGLAIYEQYF. This rearrangement joins TRBV27 to TRBJ2-7, with TRBD2 matching over 9 bases. Germline trimming cut 6 bases from V and 3 bases from J; bases unmatched to any gene: 6. The CDR3 length is 14 residues. Germline V lookup: CDR1 MNHEY, CDR2 SMNVEV (reference sequence).

The J gene is TRBJ2-5, the V gene TRBV11-2; no firm D call. Trimming removed 1 base at V and 2 bases at J, with 11 bases between. Per germline, CDR1 SGHAT and CDR2 FQNNGV. The CDR3 loop spans 15 amino acids. Here the CDR3 reads CASSLVRRTQETQYF. CDR3 in DNA: TGTGCCAGCAGCTTAGTTCGTAGAACTCAAGAGACCCAGTACTTC.

This CDR3 reads CASTPDLYEQYF. The CDR3 DNA reads TGTGCCAGCACCCCGGACTTGTACGAGCAGTACTTC. The V call is TRBV28, the J call TRBJ2-7, with a possible D match to TRBD2 (5 bases). There are 12 residues in the CDR3. V was trimmed by 7 bases and J by 4 bases, leaving 11 bases between them. Germline V gives CDR1 MDHEN, CDR2 SYDVKM.

This sequence joins TRBV4-3 and TRBJ1-5, with 8 nucleotides matching TRBD1. Germline values: CDR1 LGHNA, CDR2 YSLEER. The CDR3 consists of 18 residues. Germline trimming cut 0 bases from V and 4 bases from J; bases unmatched to any gene: 11. CDR3 protein: CASSQDLAGGEGNQPQHF. The CDR3 coding sequence is TGCGCCAGCAGCCAAGATCTTGCAGGGGGCGAAGGGAATCAGCCCCAGCATTTT.

In its sample, this clone was seen once. V and J are TRBV27 and TRBJ2-5, with 11 bases that match TRBD2. Germline V gene lookup returns CDR1 MNHEY and CDR2 SMNVEV (reference sequence). The V and J ends lost 5 bases and 2 bases, in that order; junction bases with no gene match: 10. CDR3 length equals 17 residues. The CDR3, as DNA: TGTGCCAGCAGTCCCCTACTCCTAGCGGGGGGACAAGAGACCCAGTACTTC. Translation: CASSPLLLAGGQETQYF.

As regards this clone: A much more abundant neighbour one base away suggests this may be a read error. This rearrangement joins TRBV5-6 to TRBJ2-3; D is unresolved. This CDR3 contains 13 residues. Germline V gives CDR1 SGHDT, CDR2 YYEEEE. Trimming removed 2 bases at V and 2 bases at J, with 6 bases between. The CDR3 region is CASSFGFTDTQYF. The CDR3 region has the DNA TGTGCCAGCAGCTTCGGGTTCACAGATACGCAGTATTTT.

The chain has TRBV5-3 and TRBJ1-5; unclear D gene. TRBV5-3 is an open reading frame whose function is uncertain. The CDR3 is made up of 14 amino acids. V lost 0 bases to trimming and J lost 4 bases, with 8 bases between them. The CDR3 here is CARSLVPYNQPQHF. The CDR3, as DNA: TGTGCCAGAAGCTTGGTGCCTTATAATCAGCCCCAGCATTTT.

J is TRBJ1-4 and V is TRBV9; 9 bases agree with TRBD1. V was pared by 3 bases and J by 8 bases, with 8 bases of the junction left unmatched. The CDR3 has 15 amino acids. Germline V lookup: CDR1 SGDLS, CDR2 YYNGEE. The CDR3 nucleotides read TGTGCCAGCAGCGGAGGGACAGGGTCGGGAGAAAAACTGTTTTTT. Its translation: CASSGGTGSGEKLFF.

The chain employs TRBV30 and TRBJ2-3, with D possibly TRBD2 on 5 matching bases. Germline assignment: CDR1 GTSNPN and CDR2 SVGIG (reference sequence). CDR3 length: 13 amino acids. With 4 bases removed from V and 5 bases from J, the gap between germline ends came to 13 bases. The CDR3 coding sequence is TGTGCCTGGAACCCCGGGGAGCAAGATACGCAGTATTTT. Its protein product is CAWNPGEQDTQYF. The variable domain in full, completed from reference TRBV30 and TRBJ2-3, reads SQTIHQWPATLVQPVGSPLSLECTVEGTSNPNLYWYRQAAGRGLQLLFYSVGIGQISSEVPQNLSASRPQDRQFILSSKKLLLSDSGFYLCAWNPGEQDTQYFGPGTRLTVL.

The chain employs TRBV29-1 and TRBJ2-7; D perhaps matches TRBD1 (5 bases). This CDR3 is built from 11 residues. Germline V CDR1 and CDR2: SQVTM, ANQGSEA. Trimming stripped 3 bases from V and 3 bases from J, with 6 bases between. CDR3 loop: CSVEGHYEQYF. The DNA for the CDR3 is TGCAGCGTTGAGGGGCACTACGAGCAGTACTTC.

The chain joins TRBV30 to TRBJ1-1; 8 bases match TRBD1. V was clipped by 2 bases and J by 7 bases; unmatched bases: 3. The CDR3 is 12 amino acids. CDR1 is GTSNPN and CDR2 is SVGIG in the germline V gene (reference sequence). Written as DNA, the CDR3 is TGTGCCTGGAGTCTTGGACAGGGTGAAGCTTTCTTT. It codes for CAWSLGQGEAFF. Full variable domain (remainder filled in from reference TRBV30 and TRBJ1-1): SQTIHQWPATLVQPVGSPLSLECTVEGTSNPNLYWYRQAAGRGLQLLFYSVGIGQISSEVPQNLSASRPQDRQFILSSKKLLLSDSGFYLCAWSLGQGEAFFGQGTRLTVV.

V gene TRBV11-2 combines with J gene TRBJ2-3, with 12 bases lining up with TRBD2. With V trimmed by 4 bases and J by 7 bases, 9 bases remained unmatched. CDR3 length: 16 amino acids. CDR1 SGHAT and CDR2 FQNNGV come from the germline V gene. The CDR3 DNA is TGTGCCAGCAGCTCCACTAGCGGGGGGCGGGGAAATACGCAGTATTTT. Its protein product is CASSSTSGGRGNTQYF.

V usage is TRBV30 and J usage is TRBJ2-7; TRBD1 matches at 7 bases. The CDR3 extends over 11 amino acids. Germline loops: CDR1 GTSNPN, CDR2 SVGIG (reference sequence). With 5 bases clipped from V and 4 bases from J, the junction kept 2 bases outside the gene matches. This chain's CDR3 is CAWETGYEQYF. The CDR3 bases are TGTGCCTGGGAGACAGGGTACGAGCAGTACTTC.